The TCR beta chain under discussion was sequenced for a study of cytomegalovirus exposure and HLA in healthy donors. Study-wide results and limits: TCR beta sequences reportedly predicted the HLA-A and HLA-B alleles of most subjects accurately. Several of the most significant clusters appeared linked to common viral pathogens, based on a later analysis.

Germline V gene sequence: CDR1 SGHNT, CDR2 YENEEA. Trimming cost V 1 base and J 1 base, with 13 bases left between them. The CDR3 loop spans 16 amino acids. 13 Jbeta primers and 60 Vbeta primers were used for the PCR. Some clones are missing from TCRdb's copy, which holds only in-frame ones; the method was immunoSEQ multiplex PCR. The repertoire has about 130,000 clones, about 81% of them found once; the top ten carry approximately 5.6%. Regarding this clone: Its antigen is not identified.

The chain links TRBV11-3 to TRBJ1-1, with D tentatively TRBD1 (5 bases). The sequence was obtained from a woman aged 40 to 50 in good health and CMV-seropositive. Sequencing was done on a sample of PBMCs. DNA for the CDR3: TGTGCCAGCAGCTTAGGCGGGGTGCAGGGGAACACTGAAGCTTTCTTT. Encoded protein: CASSLGGVQGNTEAFF.